The rows below give T cell receptor beta chains drawn from one sample of a study of technical replicates of blood from several donors. Profiling relied on immunoSEQ multiplex PCR, and the TCRdb table lists in-frame clones only, not all of them. The profile shows about 61,000 clones, around 87% of them singletons. Sequencing was carried out using PBMCs. The source is a human donor in good health. Some clones in this sample may be carry-over from other donors' samples. Both conserved end residues are part of each CDR3. Fields, in order: V gene, J gene, D gene, clone size, CDR3 DNA, CDR3 protein. D genes are given only for firm matches. Only part of the rows carry a size: once, few, many, or a class if the clone is expanded.

v_call: TRBV30
j_call: TRBJ2-1
d_call: -
clone_size: -
cdr3_nt: TGTGGCGTGAGGGATAACTCCTACAATGAGCAGTTCTTC
cdr3_aa: CGVRDNSYNEQFF

v_call: TRBV7-2
j_call: TRBJ2-5
d_call: -
clone_size: -
cdr3_nt: TGTGCCAGCACCACCCGGGGGGCCTCAGGGGAGACCCAGTACTTC
cdr3_aa: CASTTRGASGETQYF

v_call: TRBV7-2
j_call: TRBJ2-1
d_call: TRBD2
clone_size: -
cdr3_nt: TGTGCCAGCAGCGCCAGCGGGGGGGCCTACAATGAGCAGTTCTTC
cdr3_aa: CASSASGGAYNEQFF

v_call: TRBV7-2
j_call: TRBJ2-1
d_call: -
clone_size: -
cdr3_nt: TGTGCCAGCAGCTTGGTCCTAGCGAGCTACAATGAGCAGTTCTTC
cdr3_aa: CASSLVLASYNEQFF

v_call: TRBV7-8
j_call: TRBJ2-7
d_call: -
clone_size: once
cdr3_nt: TGTGCCAGCAGCTTAGACGGGGGCGAGCAGTACTTC
cdr3_aa: CASSLDGGEQYF

v_call: TRBV29-1
j_call: TRBJ2-3
d_call: -
clone_size: -
cdr3_nt: TGCAGCGTTGAAGATCTTGAGGGGGGGCGTGTAGATACGCAGTATTTT
cdr3_aa: CSVEDLEGGRVDTQYF

v_call: TRBV13
j_call: TRBJ1-6
d_call: -
clone_size: -
cdr3_nt: TGTGCCAGCAGCTTAGCCGGGAGCTCCTATAATTCACCCCTCCACTTT
cdr3_aa: CASSLAGSSYNSPLHF

v_call: TRBV4-2
j_call: TRBJ1-5
d_call: -
clone_size: -
cdr3_nt: TGTGCCAGCAGCCAAGATTCGGGAGGCGGCAATCAGCCCCAGCATTTT
cdr3_aa: CASSQDSGGGNQPQHF

v_call: TRBV2
j_call: TRBJ2-3
d_call: -
clone_size: many
cdr3_nt: TGTGCCAGCAGCGCGCCCGCAGATACGCAGTATTTT
cdr3_aa: CASSAPADTQYF

v_call: TRBV30
j_call: TRBJ2-1
d_call: -
clone_size: few
cdr3_nt: TGTGCCTGGACCAGGAAGGACTCGGTCTCCTACAATGAGCAGTTCTTC
cdr3_aa: CAWTRKDSVSYNEQFF

v_call: TRBV20-1
j_call: TRBJ2-7
d_call: -
clone_size: -
cdr3_nt: TGCAGTGCTCCCGGCGCGGGCCTACAGTACTTC
cdr3_aa: CSAPGAGLQYF

v_call: TRBV5-1
j_call: TRBJ2-3
d_call: TRBD2
clone_size: -
cdr3_nt: TGCGCCAGCAGCTTGGAGGGGCTAGCGGGGCCCCCTAGCACAGATACGCAGTATTTT
cdr3_aa: CASSLEGLAGPPSTDTQYF

v_call: TRBV4-1
j_call: TRBJ1-1
d_call: -
clone_size: once
cdr3_nt: TGCGCCAGCAGCCTCAGGGGTGAGGTAGGTGGCGGCACTGAAGCTTTCTTT
cdr3_aa: CASSLRGEVGGGTEAFF

v_call: TRBV6-5
j_call: TRBJ1-2
d_call: TRBD1
clone_size: -
cdr3_nt: TGTGCCAGCAGACACGGACAGGGAGCTAACTATGGCTACACCTTC
cdr3_aa: CASRHGQGANYGYTF

v_call: TRBV5-4
j_call: TRBJ2-5
d_call: -
clone_size: -
cdr3_nt: TGTGCCAGCAGCAAAGACAGCCAAGAGACCCAGTACTTC
cdr3_aa: CASSKDSQETQYF

v_call: TRBV6-5
j_call: TRBJ2-1
d_call: TRBD1
clone_size: -
cdr3_nt: TGTGCCAGCAGGCGGATCCGGGACAGCAATGAGCAGTTCTTC
cdr3_aa: CASRRIRDSNEQFF

v_call: TRBV4-3
j_call: TRBJ2-1
d_call: TRBD2
clone_size: -
cdr3_nt: TGCGCCAGCAGCCAAGATTGGCTAGCGGATCACTGGCAGTTCTTC
cdr3_aa: CASSQDWLADHWQFF

v_call: TRBV27
j_call: TRBJ2-7
d_call: TRBD1
clone_size: -
cdr3_nt: TGTGCCAGCAGTTTGGTCGGGACAGGGTTGGGCGAGCAGTACTTC
cdr3_aa: CASSLVGTGLGEQYF

v_call: TRBV29-1
j_call: TRBJ2-7
d_call: TRBD2
clone_size: -
cdr3_nt: TGCAGCGTTGTTGGGGGAGGGACCCACGAGCAGTACTTC
cdr3_aa: CSVVGGGTHEQYF

v_call: TRBV5-1
j_call: TRBJ1-2
d_call: TRBD1
clone_size: once
cdr3_nt: TGCGCCAGCAGAAAGGCCTCCAGGGGACAGGGGGACTATGGCTACACCTTC
cdr3_aa: CASRKASRGQGDYGYTF

v_call: TRBV5-1
j_call: TRBJ2-2
d_call: TRBD2
clone_size: -
cdr3_nt: TGCGCCAGCAGCCGGTCTGGGACTAGCGGGCTTTCCCGGGAGCTGTTTTTT
cdr3_aa: CASSRSGTSGLSRELFF

v_call: TRBV7-8
j_call: TRBJ1-2
d_call: -
clone_size: few
cdr3_nt: TGTGCCAGCAGCCAAACGGGATTTGGTGGCTACACCTTC
cdr3_aa: CASSQTGFGGYTF

v_call: TRBV5-4
j_call: TRBJ2-3
d_call: TRBD2
clone_size: -
cdr3_nt: TGTGCCAGCAGCTCCCGGACTAGCGCTAGCACAGATACGCAGTATTTT
cdr3_aa: CASSSRTSASTDTQYF

v_call: TRBV5-1
j_call: TRBJ1-3
d_call: TRBD1
clone_size: -
cdr3_nt: TGCGCCAGCAGCTTGGAAGGACAGGACTCTGGAAACACCATATATTTT
cdr3_aa: CASSLEGQDSGNTIYF

v_call: TRBV12-5
j_call: TRBJ2-5
d_call: TRBD1
clone_size: -
cdr3_nt: TGTGCTAGTGGTTTGGCGGGACAGCCAGGCGAGACCCAGTACTTC
cdr3_aa: CASGLAGQPGETQYF

v_call: TRBV12-5
j_call: TRBJ2-1
d_call: TRBD2
clone_size: -
cdr3_nt: TGTGCTAGTGGTTTTAGGCGGGAGTCTAATGAGCAGTTCTTC
cdr3_aa: CASGFRRESNEQFF

v_call: TRBV7-2
j_call: TRBJ1-6
d_call: TRBD1
clone_size: few
cdr3_nt: TGTGCCAGCAGCTTTCTCGGGACAGGATCTTCACCCCTCCACTTT
cdr3_aa: CASSFLGTGSSPLHF

v_call: TRBV4-1
j_call: TRBJ2-1
d_call: -
clone_size: -
cdr3_nt: TGCGCCAGCAGCCAAGATCGATCGGCGGGTGGGTACGAGCAGTTCTTC
cdr3_aa: CASSQDRSAGGYEQFF

v_call: TRBV30
j_call: TRBJ1-1
d_call: -
clone_size: -
cdr3_nt: TGTGCCTGGAGTGTAAAGGGGCACACTGAAGCTTTCTTT
cdr3_aa: CAWSVKGHTEAFF

v_call: TRBV2
j_call: TRBJ1-3
d_call: -
clone_size: -
cdr3_nt: TGTGCCAGCTCCCGACAGCGCTCTGGAAACACCATATATTTT
cdr3_aa: CASSRQRSGNTIYF

v_call: TRBV7-2
j_call: TRBJ2-5
d_call: TRBD2
clone_size: -
cdr3_nt: TGTGCCAGCAGCTTAGTTTCGGCTAGCGGGGGGGCTAGGAAGACCCAGTACTTC
cdr3_aa: CASSLVSASGGARKTQYF

v_call: TRBV5-6
j_call: TRBJ2-4
d_call: TRBD1
clone_size: once
cdr3_nt: TGTGCCAGCAGTCAGGGGGTAGGGGATAAAAACATTCAGTACTTC
cdr3_aa: CASSQGVGDKNIQYF

v_call: TRBV18
j_call: TRBJ1-4
d_call: -
clone_size: -
cdr3_nt: TGTGCCAGCTCCTACGGGACGGACTATAATGAAAAACTGTTTTTT
cdr3_aa: CASSYGTDYNEKLFF

v_call: TRBV7-3
j_call: TRBJ2-2
d_call: -
clone_size: -
cdr3_nt: TGTGCCAGCAGCTATAGCAACGGGGAGCTGTTTTTT
cdr3_aa: CASSYSNGELFF

v_call: TRBV5-4
j_call: TRBJ2-1
d_call: TRBD1
clone_size: -
cdr3_nt: TGTGCCAGCAGCCCAAGACAGGGGACCTACAATGAGCAGTTCTTC
cdr3_aa: CASSPRQGTYNEQFF

v_call: TRBV10-3
j_call: TRBJ1-2
d_call: -
clone_size: -
cdr3_nt: TGTGCCATCGGGAGGCAGGGCCTCAACTATGGCTACACCTTC
cdr3_aa: CAIGRQGLNYGYTF

v_call: TRBV10-3
j_call: TRBJ2-2
d_call: -
clone_size: -
cdr3_nt: TGTGCCATCCGACAGGCCGAGAACACCGGGGAGCTGTTTTTT
cdr3_aa: CAIRQAENTGELFF

v_call: TRBV6-5
j_call: TRBJ1-5
d_call: TRBD1
clone_size: -
cdr3_nt: TGTGCCAGCAGTTACGGGACAGGGACGAATCAGCCCCAGCATTTT
cdr3_aa: CASSYGTGTNQPQHF

v_call: TRBV19
j_call: TRBJ2-7
d_call: -
clone_size: -
cdr3_nt: TGTGCCAGTAGTATGGAAACAGGGGAGCAGTACTTC
cdr3_aa: CASSMETGEQYF

v_call: TRBV25-1
j_call: TRBJ1-5
d_call: TRBD1
clone_size: -
cdr3_nt: TGTGCCAGCAGTGACGGACAGGGAATTAATCAGCCCCAGCATTTT
cdr3_aa: CASSDGQGINQPQHF

v_call: TRBV12-5
j_call: TRBJ2-5
d_call: TRBD2
clone_size: -
cdr3_nt: TGTGCTAGTGGTTTGGGAAGGACTAGCGGGATTGGAGAGACCCAGTACTTC
cdr3_aa: CASGLGRTSGIGETQYF

v_call: TRBV6-5
j_call: TRBJ2-7
d_call: TRBD2
clone_size: -
cdr3_nt: TGTGCCAGCAGTTACGCCGCTAGCGGGGGGACCTACGAGCAGTACTTC
cdr3_aa: CASSYAASGGTYEQYF

v_call: TRBV21-1
j_call: TRBJ1-4
d_call: -
clone_size: -
cdr3_nt: TGTGCCAGCAGCAAAGAACGTCCAGGGGGCTGTGAAAAACTGTTTTTT
cdr3_aa: CASSKERPGGCEKLFF

v_call: TRBV29-1
j_call: TRBJ2-7
d_call: -
clone_size: -
cdr3_nt: TGCAGCGTTGATTCCCGGAGCGGCTACGAGCAGTACTTC
cdr3_aa: CSVDSRSGYEQYF

v_call: TRBV7-2
j_call: TRBJ2-7
d_call: -
clone_size: -
cdr3_nt: TGTGCCAGCAGCCCCGAGGTGCCCTACGAGCAGTACTTC
cdr3_aa: CASSPEVPYEQYF

v_call: TRBV6-4
j_call: TRBJ2-3
d_call: TRBD1
clone_size: -
cdr3_nt: TGTGCCAGCAGTGACGAGAGGACAGGGGGCACAGATACGCAGTATTTT
cdr3_aa: CASSDERTGGTDTQYF

v_call: TRBV7-3
j_call: TRBJ2-7
d_call: TRBD2
clone_size: once
cdr3_nt: TGTGCCAGCAGCCCAAGCGGGAGCGAGCAGTACTTC
cdr3_aa: CASSPSGSEQYF

v_call: TRBV11-3
j_call: TRBJ2-2
d_call: -
clone_size: -
cdr3_nt: TGTGCCAGCAGCCCAAACGGGGGACGGGAGCTGTTTTTT
cdr3_aa: CASSPNGGRELFF

v_call: TRBV4-1
j_call: TRBJ2-1
d_call: TRBD2
clone_size: -
cdr3_nt: TGCGCCAGCAGCCAAACTAGCGGAGGACGTGGAGATGAGCAGTTCTTC
cdr3_aa: CASSQTSGGRGDEQFF

v_call: TRBV6-6
j_call: TRBJ1-6
d_call: -
clone_size: -
cdr3_nt: TGTGCCAGCAGTCCGCGGCCAAATAATTCACCCCTCCACTTT
cdr3_aa: CASSPRPNNSPLHF

v_call: TRBV7-9
j_call: TRBJ1-5
d_call: -
clone_size: -
cdr3_nt: TGTGCCAGCAGCTTAGGGGGGGAGAATCAGCCCCAGCATTTT
cdr3_aa: CASSLGGENQPQHF

v_call: TRBV29-1
j_call: TRBJ1-2
d_call: -
clone_size: -
cdr3_nt: TGCAGCGTTGAAGGGAGGGGTAGATACTATGGCTACACCTTC
cdr3_aa: CSVEGRGRYYGYTF

v_call: TRBV7-3
j_call: TRBJ2-6
d_call: TRBD2
clone_size: -
cdr3_nt: TGTGCCAGCAGCCCTGGCGGGGGCTCTGGGGCCAACGTCCTGACTTTC
cdr3_aa: CASSPGGGSGANVLTF

v_call: TRBV5-6
j_call: TRBJ1-2
d_call: TRBD1
clone_size: once
cdr3_nt: TGTGCCAGCAGCTATGGGACAGCCGAAGTAGGTGGCTACACCTTC
cdr3_aa: CASSYGTAEVGGYTF

v_call: TRBV7-3
j_call: TRBJ1-4
d_call: -
clone_size: -
cdr3_nt: TGTGCCAGCAGCCCCCCCCAGACATCAACTAATGAAAAACTGTTTTTT
cdr3_aa: CASSPPQTSTNEKLFF

v_call: TRBV5-4
j_call: TRBJ2-7
d_call: TRBD1
clone_size: -
cdr3_nt: TGTGCCAGCAGCTTAAACAGGGGAGTCGGCCACGAGCAGTACTTC
cdr3_aa: CASSLNRGVGHEQYF

v_call: TRBV4-1
j_call: TRBJ2-1
d_call: TRBD2
clone_size: -
cdr3_nt: TGCGCCAGCAGGAAAGCGGGGGGGCCCGACAATGAGCAGTTCTTC
cdr3_aa: CASRKAGGPDNEQFF